This is a list of T cell receptor beta chains from one sample in a study of T cells in Graves' hyperthyroidism and ophthalmopathy. TCRdb used MiXCR to reprocess the multiplex PCR reads, holding one entry per CDR3 protein. The repertoire consists of around 400,000 distinct CDR3 sequences, with about 13% occurring once and the leading ten covering 9.2%. The specimen sequenced was blood. The receptor set was obtained from a young woman with Graves' hyperthyroidism. Each CDR3 is given with its conserved first and last residue. A D gene is named only where the DNA matches it firmly. A clone size is listed for some rows: how often the clone was seen (once, few, many), or a class if it is expanded.

v_call	clone_size	cdr3_length	d_call	j_call	cdr3_nt	cdr3_aa
TRBV18	many	14	NA	TRBJ1-4	TGTGCCAGCTCACCAAGGGGGATTAATGAAAAACTGTTTTTT	CASSPRGINEKLFF
TRBV7-9	many	15	NA	TRBJ2-1	TGTGCCAGCAGCCTCGTGGCGGCCTCCTACAATGAGCAGTTCTTC	CASSLVAASYNEQFF
TRBV29-1	many	14	TRBD2	TRBJ2-1	TGCAGCGTTGTAAGGACTAGCGAGAGGGATGAGCAGTTCTTC	CSVVRTSERDEQFF
TRBV20-1	few	13	NA	TRBJ1-4	TGCAGTGCCCGCGGCCTCTTCAATGAAAAACTGTTTTTT	CSARGLFNEKLFF
TRBV10-3	many	12	NA	TRBJ2-5	TGTGCCATAGGGACTGGGCAAGAGACCCAGTACTTC	CAIGTGQETQYF
TRBV2	many	18	TRBD1	TRBJ1-5	TGTGCCAGCAGTGAAGCGGGGGCAGGGGGCTTATGGTATCAGCCCCAGCATTTT	CASSEAGAGGLWYQPQHF
TRBV3-1	many	19	TRBD2	TRBJ2-1	TGTGCCAGCAGCCTACTCGGGGGGTCGCCTAGCAGCTCCTACAATGAGCAGTTCTTC	CASSLLGGSPSSSYNEQFF
TRBV28	NA	18	NA	TRBJ2-7	TGTGCCAGCAGTTTTAGTTTCCTAGTGGGAGCTCGATTGTATGAGCAGTACTTC	CASSFSFLVGARLYEQYF
TRBV4-2	few	16	NA	TRBJ2-3	TGTGCCAGCAGCCAAGATTGGAGCGTAAGCACAGATACGCAGTATTTT	CASSQDWSVSTDTQYF
TRBV30	many	14	NA	TRBJ2-2	TGTGCTTGGAAGGGGCTACCATACACCGGGGAGCTGTTTTTT	CAWKGLPYTGELFF
TRBV11-2	few	22	TRBD1	TRBJ2-5	TGTGCCAGCAGCACCAACGAGTTGGGACAGGGTTTTTCGTCCGGCCACCAAGAGACCCAGTACTTC	CASSTNELGQGFSSGHQETQYF
TRBV6-1	many	12	NA	TRBJ1-1	TGTGCCAGCAGCGACGGGGCGAACAAAGCTTTCTTT	CASSDGANKAFF
TRBV6-2/TRBV6-3	once	14	NA	TRBJ2-7	TGTGCCAGCACCCAACTGACGGGCCTCTCCGAGCAGTACTTC	CASTQLTGLSEQYF
TRBV19	once	14	NA	TRBJ2-2	TGTGCCAGTAGTATGGGGGCTGGCACCGGGGAGCTGTTTTTT	CASSMGAGTGELFF
TRBV20-1	many	15	TRBD1	TRBJ2-7	TGCAGTGCTAGAGATGGGGACAGGGGGACCTACGAGCAGTACTTC	CSARDGDRGTYEQYF
TRBV28	many	13	NA	TRBJ2-1	TGTGCCAGCAGTTCACTCCAGGGCAATGAGCAGTTCTTC	CASSSLQGNEQFF
TRBV18	NA	15	NA	TRBJ2-6	TGTGCCAGCTCAAGGGATCAAGCTGAGGCCAACGTCCTGACTTTC	CASSRDQAEANVLTF
TRBV7-2	NA	15	TRBD2	TRBJ2-2	TGTGCCAGCAGGGTTGCGGGGGGGCCCGGCGGGGAGCTGTTTTTT	CASRVAGGPGGELFF
TRBV4-3	many	17	TRBD2	TRBJ2-1	TGCGCCAGCAGCCAAGATCTAGAGATAGCGGGAGACAATGAGCAGTTCTTC	CASSQDLEIAGDNEQFF
TRBV20-1	many	15	NA	TRBJ2-1	TGCAGTGCTAGAGAGCCAGGGCGACTATACAATGAGCAGTTCTTC	CSAREPGRLYNEQFF
TRBV9	NA	18	TRBD2	TRBJ2-2	TGTGCCAGCAGCGTAGAGATCGGGGTAGCGGGAGACACCGGGGAGCTGTTTTTT	CASSVEIGVAGDTGELFF
TRBV6-2/TRBV6-3	many	15	NA	TRBJ2-7	TGTGCCAGCAGTTACTCTGGTGTATACTCCTACGAGCAGTACTTC	CASSYSGVYSYEQYF
TRBV29-1	many	15	NA	TRBJ2-5	TGCAGCGCCGGACGGAGCAGGGGCTACCAAGAGACCCAGTACTTC	CSAGRSRGYQETQYF
TRBV7-2	many	14	TRBD2	TRBJ2-7	TGTGCCAGCAGCCCGGGACTAGCGGACTACGAGCAGTACTTC	CASSPGLADYEQYF
TRBV2	many	16	TRBD1	TRBJ1-2	TGTGCCAGCAGTGTGCTTCTTCCGGGACAGGGGTACGGCTACACCTTC	CASSVLLPGQGYGYTF
TRBV6-1	NA	14	TRBD1	TRBJ1-3	TGTGCCAGCAGGCTACAGGGGGACGGAAACACCATATATTTT	CASRLQGDGNTIYF
TRBV5-4	NA	14	TRBD1	TRBJ1-1	TGTGCCAGCAGCTCACGGGACAGGATAATAGAAGCTTTCTTT	CASSSRDRIIEAFF
TRBV6-1	many	13	NA	TRBJ1-2	TGTGCCAGCACCGGACAGATTAACTATGGCTACACCTTC	CASTGQINYGYTF
TRBV20-1	many	16	TRBD2	TRBJ2-3	TGCAGTGCCCCTCGGACTAGCGGGGGGAAGAAGGATACGCAGTATTTT	CSAPRTSGGKKDTQYF
TRBV20-1	many	14	NA	TRBJ1-5	TGCAGTGCGCAGATCTTTCGGGGCAATCAGCCCCAGCATTTT	CSAQIFRGNQPQHF
TRBV7-8	many	16	NA	TRBJ1-5	TGTGCCAGCAGCTTAGAGGGCATGTATAGCAATCAGCCCCAGCATTTT	CASSLEGMYSNQPQHF
TRBV28	many	13	NA	TRBJ2-2	TGTGCCAGCAGTTCCCCCCTTATGGGGGAGCTGTTTTTT	CASSSPLMGELFF
TRBV20-1	NA	14	TRBD2	TRBJ2-3	TGCAGTGCTGCCGTAGCGGGGGACGCAGATACGCAGTATTTT	CSAAVAGDADTQYF
TRBV5-5	NA	15	NA	TRBJ2-7	TGTGCCAGCAGCTTGACAGGGATAACTTCCTACGAGCAGTACTTC	CASSLTGITSYEQYF
TRBV6-1	many	16	NA	TRBJ1-2	TGTGCCAGCGCGACTCGGGGACAAGGCAGTTATTATGGCTACACCTTC	CASATRGQGSYYGYTF
TRBV6-2/TRBV6-3	many	14	NA	TRBJ2-3	TGTGCCAGCAGTGAATATTCCCACACAGATACGCAGTATTTT	CASSEYSHTDTQYF
TRBV5-1	NA	23	TRBD1	TRBJ2-2	TGCGCCAGCAGCCCCGAAACTCGGCATAGCCACGGACAGGGGAGGGCGAACACCGGGGAGCTGTTTTTT	CASSPETRHSHGQGRANTGELFF
TRBV5-6	few	14	NA	TRBJ2-2	TGTGCCAGCAGCTTGGGCCCGAACACCGGGGAGCTGTTTTTT	CASSLGPNTGELFF
TRBV27	many	14	NA	TRBJ2-2	TGTGCCAGCAGTTTCTCTCGACAGGCCGGGGAGCTGTTTTTT	CASSFSRQAGELFF
TRBV2	NA	14	TRBD1	TRBJ1-6	TGTGCCAGCAGCGAGGGACAGCCTAATTCACCCCTCCACTTT	CASSEGQPNSPLHF
TRBV20-1	NA	14	TRBD2	TRBJ2-7	TGCAGTGCGATCGGGACTAGCGGAGCCTACGAGCAGTACTTC	CSAIGTSGAYEQYF
TRBV20-1	many	14	TRBD1	TRBJ2-2	TGCAGTGCTAGAGGACAGGGGAACACCGGGGAGCTGTTTTTT	CSARGQGNTGELFF
TRBV2	many	15	NA	TRBJ2-3	TGTGCCAGCACCCCCCAGGGATGGATCACAGATACGCAGTATTTT	CASTPQGWITDTQYF